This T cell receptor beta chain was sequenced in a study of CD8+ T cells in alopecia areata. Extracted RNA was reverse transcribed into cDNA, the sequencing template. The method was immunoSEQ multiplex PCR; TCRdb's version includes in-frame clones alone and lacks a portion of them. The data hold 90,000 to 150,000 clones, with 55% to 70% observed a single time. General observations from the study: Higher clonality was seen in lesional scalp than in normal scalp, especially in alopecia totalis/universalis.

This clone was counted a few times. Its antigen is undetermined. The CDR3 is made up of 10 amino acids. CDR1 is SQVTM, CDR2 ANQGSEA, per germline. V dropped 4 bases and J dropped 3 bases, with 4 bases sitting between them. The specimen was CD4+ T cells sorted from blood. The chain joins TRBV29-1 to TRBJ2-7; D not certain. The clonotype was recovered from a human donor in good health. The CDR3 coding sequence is TGCAGCGTTGCGGGCTACGAGCAGTACTTC. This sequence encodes CSVAGYEQYF.